The source of this TCR beta chain is a study of blood T cell repertoires in COVID-19. Study as a whole: Acute and convalescent COVID-19 samples came from the United States, Italy and Spain.

Recruitment covered under 25 US areas and drew participants whose ages spanned about 18 to 95 years. Clinical histories supplied by participants themselves formed the basis of cohort assignment. The CDR3 has 13 residues. Per germline, CDR1 SEHNR and CDR2 FQNEAQ (reference sequence). V lost 3 bases, J lost 5 bases, and 10 bases lay in between. As handled by the study authors: The assay estimated nucleated cells by amplifying reference gene primers. Profiling relied on immunoSEQ multiplex PCR, and the TCRdb table lists in-frame clones only, not all of them. D and trimming come from the DNA, and the V and J calls and clone size come from that table. The sample holds a few hundred thousand clones, 65% to 90% seen once.

The rearrangement joins TRBV7-9 to TRBJ1-1; unclear D gene. Sequencing used PBMCs or T cells enriched from blood (not recorded which). This receptor was taken from a woman in her thirties or forties with acute COVID-19. CDR3 sequence: CASSLVSGTEAFF. For the CDR3, the DNA is TGTGCCAGCAGCTTGGTTTCGGGAACTGAAGCTTTCTTT.